Sequencing of this TCR beta chain was carried out in a study of cytomegalovirus exposure and HLA in healthy donors (dated 2017 in TCRdb). With regard to the full study: A later analysis indicated that the roughly 120 validation repertoires were generated on the platform also employed for the 700 or so repertoires of the first cohort. Besides the first cohort of hundreds of subjects, a separate validation cohort made up of 120 different subjects was used. The study combined high-throughput TCR immunosequencing, statistical association of individual TCRs with disease status, and machine learning to predict cytomegalovirus infection status. The study aimed to test whether signatures of past pathogen exposure could be identified by cataloging public T cell receptors. Study-wide conclusions, independent of this receptor: A few of the identified cytomegalovirus-associated TCR beta chains were confirmed in vitro to be specific for cytomegalovirus antigens. In a later analysis, TCRs clustered in the first cohort were found to also tend to co-occur in the 120 or so validation repertoires, with over 90% of cluster scores above 0. It was suggested by the authors that the approach could potentially be generalized to other disease states and immunological phenotypes. In both the original and validation cohorts, the classifier was reported to diagnose cytomegalovirus status with high specificity and sensitivity. Most TCR sequences were seen in very few donors, while some public TCRs were found in many individuals. A later analysis had no HLA typing for the validation cohort, so co-occurrence there was scored across all 130 or so repertoires. In the study, about 150 TCR beta chains were listed as associated with cytomegalovirus.

In the case of this clone: Its antigen has not been determined. Base qualities are not provided; no much larger clone lies one nucleotide away.

Separate from the approximately 700-subject first cohort, the validation cohort of roughly 120 subjects was the group to which the donors belonged. The library was prepared using the immunoSEQ multiplex PCR assay. The original methods were these. To diagnose cytomegalovirus status from the catalog of TCR beta chain sequences, a statistical classification framework was built. Held by TCRdb, this immuneACCESS table contains in-frame sequences only and omits some clones. Under half of the omission traces to an unresolved V gene where checked; the cause of the rest is unknown. That table furnishes V, J and clone size, whereas the DNA furnished D and trimming. For this sample the table gives under 130,000 clones, of which about 86% were detected only once. The ten biggest clones cover around 3.6% of the sample. CDR1 and CDR2 are drawn from the germline V gene (reference sequence): SEHNR, FQNEAQ. The junction shows trimming of 5 bases on V and 3 bases on J, and the gene matches do not reach 7 bases of it. Its CDR3 holds 15 amino acids, cysteine through phenylalanine. The DNA shown is the 45-base CDR3, in frame from base 1.

The clonotype was recovered from a woman aged 18-29 years in good health and CMV-seropositive. Material for sequencing was PBMCs. This receptor chain uses TRBV7-9 and TRBJ2-7, and TRBD2 aligns with 10 junction nucleotides. The CDR3 protein is CASSLGLAEIYEQYF. The sequenced DNA is TGTGCCAGCAGCCTCGGACTAGCGGAGATCTACGAGCAGTACTTC.